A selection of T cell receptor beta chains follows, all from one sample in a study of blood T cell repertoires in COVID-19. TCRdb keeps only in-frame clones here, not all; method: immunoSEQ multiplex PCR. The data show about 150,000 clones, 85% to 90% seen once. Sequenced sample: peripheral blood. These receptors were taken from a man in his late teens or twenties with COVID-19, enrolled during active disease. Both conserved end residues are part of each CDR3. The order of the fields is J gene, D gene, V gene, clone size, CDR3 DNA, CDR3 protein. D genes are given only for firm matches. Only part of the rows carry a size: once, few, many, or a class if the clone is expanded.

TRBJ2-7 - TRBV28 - TGTGCCAGCAGTTTATTCCGCTACGAGCAGTACTTC CASSLFRYEQYF
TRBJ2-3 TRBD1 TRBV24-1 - TGTGCCACCAGTGATAGGGGACAGGGTCTTTTCAGGCAGTATTTT CATSDRGQGLFRQYF
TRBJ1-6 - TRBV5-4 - TGTGCCAGCAGCTTGGCAGATGATAATTCACCCCTCCACTTT CASSLADDNSPLHF
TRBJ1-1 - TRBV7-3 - TGTGCCAGCAGCCAAACACAGGGCCTTGAAGCTTTCTTT CASSQTQGLEAFF
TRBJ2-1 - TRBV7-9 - TGTGCCAGCAGTTCTGGGGGCCTCTACAATGAGCAGTTCTTC CASSSGGLYNEQFF
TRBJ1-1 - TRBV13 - TGTGCCAGCAGCTTGGAGGGGAGCACTGAAGCTTTCTTT CASSLEGSTEAFF
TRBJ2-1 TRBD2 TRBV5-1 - TGCGCCAGCAGCCCTACTAGCGGGTACAATGAGCAGTTCTTC CASSPTSGYNEQFF
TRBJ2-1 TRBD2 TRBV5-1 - TGCGCCAGCAGCAAAGGACTAGCGGCCAGCTCCTACAATGAGCAGTTCTTC CASSKGLAASSYNEQFF
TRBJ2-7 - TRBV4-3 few TGCGCCAGCAGCCAATTCCAGGGATACGAGCAGTACTTC CASSQFQGYEQYF
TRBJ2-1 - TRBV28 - TGTGCCAGCAGTCGGGACTCGCATGAGCAGTTCTTC CASSRDSHEQFF
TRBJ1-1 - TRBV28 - TGTGCCAGCAGCCTACAGGTGAAAGCTTTCTTT CASSLQVKAFF
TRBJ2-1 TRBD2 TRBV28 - TGTGCCAGCAGTTCGATCCTAGCGGGCCAGCAATACAATGAGCAGTTCTTC CASSSILAGQQYNEQFF
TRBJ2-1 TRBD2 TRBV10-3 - TGTGCCATCATGGGGGTAGCGGGAGCGATAGACAATGAGCAGTTCTTC CAIMGVAGAIDNEQFF
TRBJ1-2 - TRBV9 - TGTGCCAGCAGCGGAGTAAACTATGGCTACACCTTC CASSGVNYGYTF
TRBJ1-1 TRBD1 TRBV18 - TGTGCCAGCTCACCCCGGACAGGGGATAGTGTGAACACTGAAGCTTTCTTT CASSPRTGDSVNTEAFF
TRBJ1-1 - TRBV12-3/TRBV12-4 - TGTGCCACCAGGTCGGTCGAGGGCACTGAAGCTTTCTTT CATRSVEGTEAFF
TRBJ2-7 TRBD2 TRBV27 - TGTGCCAGCTCCGGACTAGCGGGGGCCTACGAGCAGTACTTC CASSGLAGAYEQYF
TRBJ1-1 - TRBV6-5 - TGTGCCAGCAGCGCGGAGGGGGGGATCGGTGAAGCTTTCTTT CASSAEGGIGEAFF
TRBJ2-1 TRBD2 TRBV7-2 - TGTGCCAGCAGCTATCTAGCGGGAAGGGGGAATGAGCAGTTCTTC CASSYLAGRGNEQFF
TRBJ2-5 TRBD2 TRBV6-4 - TGTGCCAGCAGTGAACGGGCCAGGGGAGGATGGTCTAGCGGGAGGGAGACCCAGTACTTC CASSERARGGWSSGRETQYF
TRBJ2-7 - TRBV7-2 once TGTGCCAGCAGCTTAGCCGGGGACACGGGGTACGAGCAGTACTTC CASSLAGDTGYEQYF
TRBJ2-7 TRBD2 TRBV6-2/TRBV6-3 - TGTGCCAGCAGTTATTCACCCCAGAACGCGACTAGCGGATCCTACGAGCAGTACTTC CASSYSPQNATSGSYEQYF
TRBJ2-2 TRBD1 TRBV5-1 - TGCGCCAGCAGCTTCAGGGGGCCAGACGGGGAGCTGTTTTTT CASSFRGPDGELFF
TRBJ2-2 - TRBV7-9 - TGTGCCAGCAGCTTAGCACTGAACACCGGGGAGCTGTTTTTT CASSLALNTGELFF
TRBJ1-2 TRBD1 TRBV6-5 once TGTGCCAGCGGAAGAGAGACAGGGTACCGATATGGCTACACCTTC CASGRETGYRYGYTF
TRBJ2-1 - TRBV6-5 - TGTGCCAGCAGTCTAAAGGCGGCTAGCGCGAATGAGCAGTTCTTC CASSLKAASANEQFF
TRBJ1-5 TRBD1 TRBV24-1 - TGTGCCACCAGTGCAACCCGGACAGGGAGGAATCAGCCCCAGCATTTT CATSATRTGRNQPQHF
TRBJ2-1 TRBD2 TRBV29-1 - TGCAGCGTCGGGTACCCGGGACTAGCGGTGGTTAGGCAGTTCTTC CSVGYPGLAVVRQFF
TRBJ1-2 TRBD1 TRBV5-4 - TGTGCCAGCAGCTTGGCTTCTCATGGACAGGGGTCCCTCAGGACCTTC CASSLASHGQGSLRTF
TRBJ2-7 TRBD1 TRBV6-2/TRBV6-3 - TGTGCCAGCAGTCCCTGGGACAGATACTACGAGCAGTACTTC CASSPWDRYYEQYF
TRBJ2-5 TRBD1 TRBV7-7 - TGTGCTAGCAGTTCGGACAGGCAAGAGACCCAGTACTTC CASSSDRQETQYF
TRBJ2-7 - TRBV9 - TGTGCCAGCAGCGTGGGAGCCTCCTACGAGCAGTACTTC CASSVGASYEQYF
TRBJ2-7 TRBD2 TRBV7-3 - TGTGCCAGCAGCTTAGAACTAGCGGGACCCTACGAGCAGTACTTC CASSLELAGPYEQYF
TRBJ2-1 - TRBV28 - TGTGCCAGCAGTTCTAGAGGACTCTCCTACAATGAGCAGTTCTTC CASSSRGLSYNEQFF
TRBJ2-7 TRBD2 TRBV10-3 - TGTGCCATCAGTGAGCGGGAGGGCTTCTCCTACGAGCAGTACTTC CAISEREGFSYEQYF
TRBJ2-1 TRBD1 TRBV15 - TGTGCCACCAGCAGAGAGATGGGGGCAGGGGGTTTCAATGAGCAGTTCTTC CATSREMGAGGFNEQFF
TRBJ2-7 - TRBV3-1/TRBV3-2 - TGTGCCAGCAGCCAAGATTGGGGGCTTTACGAGCAGTACTTC CASSQDWGLYEQYF
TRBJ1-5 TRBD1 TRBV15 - TGTGCCACCAGCATGGACAGGGGGCGGCAGCCCCAGCATTTT CATSMDRGRQPQHF
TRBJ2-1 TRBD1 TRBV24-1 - TGTGCCACCAGCTTGGGGGACAGACAGTTCTTC CATSLGDRQFF
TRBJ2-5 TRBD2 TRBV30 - TGTGCCTACACTAGCGGGAGTGGCTGGGAGACCCAGTACTTC CAYTSGSGWETQYF
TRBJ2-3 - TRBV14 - TGTGCCAGCAGCCTTAACAGGGACGGTACGCAGTATTTT CASSLNRDGTQYF
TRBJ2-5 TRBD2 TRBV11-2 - TGTGCCAGCAGCTTCAGCGGGAGGGCTCGGGAGACCCAGTACTTC CASSFSGRARETQYF
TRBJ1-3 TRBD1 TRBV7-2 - TGTGCCAGCAGCTTCGGACAGGCGTCAAACCTATTCTCTGGAAACACCATATATTTT CASSFGQASNLFSGNTIYF
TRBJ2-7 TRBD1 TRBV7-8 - TGTGCCAGCAGCTTATTAGGGCCCGGGACAGCCGAATTTATCTCCTACGAGCAGTACTTC CASSLLGPGTAEFISYEQYF
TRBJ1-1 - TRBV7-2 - TGTGCCAGCAGCCTACAGGGATTCGCTGAAGCTTTCTTT CASSLQGFAEAFF
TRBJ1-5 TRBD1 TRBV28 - TGTGCCAGCAGTCTCGGACAGGGGATTCAGCCCCAGCATTTT CASSLGQGIQPQHF
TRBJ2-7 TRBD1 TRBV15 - TGTGCCACCAGCAGATCGAGGGCAGGGGGAAGCGAGCAGTACTTC CATSRSRAGGSEQYF
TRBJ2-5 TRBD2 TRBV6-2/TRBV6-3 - TGTGCCAGCAGTTCGCGGGGACTAGCAGGAGAGACCCAGTACTTC CASSSRGLAGETQYF
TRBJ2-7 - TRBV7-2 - TGTGCCAGCAGCTTAAGGACAGCCTCCTACGAGCAGTACTTC CASSLRTASYEQYF